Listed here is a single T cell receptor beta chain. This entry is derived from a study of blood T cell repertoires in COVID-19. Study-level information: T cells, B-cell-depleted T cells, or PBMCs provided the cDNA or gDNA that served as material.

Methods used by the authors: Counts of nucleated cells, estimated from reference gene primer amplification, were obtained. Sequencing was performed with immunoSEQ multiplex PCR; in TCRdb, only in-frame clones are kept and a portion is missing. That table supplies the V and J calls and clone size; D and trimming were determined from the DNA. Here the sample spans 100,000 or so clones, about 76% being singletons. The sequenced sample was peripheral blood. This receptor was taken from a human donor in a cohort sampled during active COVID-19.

CDR3 amino acids: CASSELDSYGYTF. CDR3 nucleotides: TGTGCCAGCAGTGAACTTGACTCGTATGGCTACACCTTC. J is TRBJ1-2 and V is TRBV6-1; D is unclear. Between the trimmed V and J ends, which lost 2 bases and 5 bases, there was a span of 9 bases. Germline V gene sequence: CDR1 MNHNS, CDR2 SASEGT. This CDR3 has 13 residues.